One and the same sample provided the 11 T cell receptor beta chains below, sequenced in a study of OX40 agonist ivuxolimab in advanced cancers. Some clones are missing from TCRdb's copy, which holds only in-frame ones; the method was immunoSEQ multiplex PCR. The table lists around 20,000 clones, 76% of them singletons. Sequenced material: CD4+ or CD8+ T cells sorted from blood, taken in a trial of the OX40 agonist ivuxolimab. The receptor set was obtained from an adult with an advanced solid tumor such as melanoma, head and neck, liver or kidney cancer.

As for this clone: Mismatch with germline at one junction end may stem from a read error. CDR3 bases: TGCGTCAGCAGCCAAGACTTCGGGACTCGAGGAGGACTGTTTTTT. This translates into CVSSQDFGTRGGLFF. The gene calls are TRBV4-1 and TRBJ1-4; D is possibly TRBD1 (5 bases). The germline CDR1 and CDR2 sequences are MGHRA and YSYEKL. The CDR3 is made up of 15 amino acids.

The chain employs TRBV10-1 and TRBJ2-1, with 7 positions matching TRBD1. The junction had 6 bases not matched to a gene; V was cut back by 5 bases and J by 2 bases. The CDR3 has 15 amino acids. Looked up from germline, CDR1 is WNHNN and CDR2 is SYGVQD (reference sequence). In nucleotides, the CDR3 is TGCGCCAGCAGTCAAAGGGGGCCCCCCTACAATGAGCAGTTCTTC. It yields the protein CASSQRGPPYNEQFF.

The rearrangement uses TRBV10-1 and TRBJ2-3; 11 nucleotides agree with TRBD2. The CDR3 has 15 amino acids. V lost 5 bases, J lost 5 bases, and 6 bases stayed unmatched. Germline V gives CDR1 WNHNN, CDR2 SYGVQD (reference sequence). DNA of the CDR3: TGCGCCAGCAGTCTTAGCGGGGGGGCCCGAGATACGCAGTATTTT. Translation: CASSLSGGARDTQYF.

The chain employs TRBV2 and TRBJ1-4, with TRBD1 as a possible D gene (5 bases). The CDR3 loop spans 13 amino acids. The V gene's germline CDR1 is SNHLY and CDR2 FYNNEI. The germline V and J ends were trimmed by 11 bases and 7 bases, with 17 bases remaining between them. The CDR3 nucleotides are TGTGCCTCCCGGGGTCCGGGGGGTGAAAAACTGTTTTTT. Residues: CASRGPGGEKLFF.

This chain links TRBV7-2 with TRBJ1-6; no reliable D call. The CDR3 totals 15 residues. Per the germline V gene, CDR1 is SGHTA and CDR2 is FQGNSA. Trimming cost V 0 bases and J 9 bases, with 12 bases left between them. The CDR3 loop is CASSLARAQISPLHF. The CDR3 nucleotides read TGTGCCAGCAGCTTAGCCCGGGCACAGATTTCACCCCTCCACTTT.

V gene TRBV11-1 combines with J gene TRBJ2-7, with TRBD2 matching 12 bases. This CDR3 comprises 15 residues. The V segment lost 3 bases and the J segment 1 base; nucleotides outside the gene matches: 1. The germline V gene encodes CDR1 SGHAT and CDR2 FQDESV (reference sequence). The CDR3 sequence: CASSFTSGGSYEQYF. CDR3 coding DNA: TGTGCCAGCAGCTTCACTAGCGGGGGGTCCTACGAGCAGTACTTC.

The chain combines TRBV18 with TRBJ1-1; no clear D. The CDR3 totals 16 residues. V was clipped by 0 bases and J by 0 bases, with 11 bases between them. Germline CDR1 KGHSH, CDR2 LQKENI. The CDR3 sequence: CASSPPSGRMNTEAFF. CDR3 DNA: TGTGCCAGCTCACCACCGTCCGGCAGGATGAACACTGAAGCTTTCTTT. Drawing the rest from reference TRBV18 and TRBJ1-1, the complete variable domain is NAGVMQNPRHLVRRRGQEARLRCSPMKGHSHVYWYRQLPEEGLKFMVYLQKENIIDESGMPKERFSAEFPKEGPSILRIQQVVRGDSAAYFCASSPPSGRMNTEAFFGQGTRLTVV.

The chain uses TRBV5-5 and TRBJ1-2; TRBD1 matches at 7 bases. CDR3 length: 16 residues. Germline CDR1 reads SGHKS; CDR2 reads YYEKEE (reference sequence). Germline trimming cut 6 bases from V and 4 bases from J; bases unmatched to any gene: 15. The CDR3 DNA reads as TGTGCCAGCACTCCCACGACCGGGACAGCTTCCTATGGCTACACCTTC. As protein: CASTPTTGTASYGYTF.

The chain links TRBV6-6 to TRBJ2-1; TRBD2 aligns across 11 bases. Germline V gives CDR1 MNHNY, CDR2 SVGAGI (reference sequence). V trimming: 5 bases; J trimming: 9 bases; junction bases outside the gene matches: 9. The CDR3 has 15 amino acids. CDR3 residues: CASSDSGGAHGEQFF. Written as DNA, the CDR3 is TGTGCCAGCAGTGATAGCGGGGGGGCCCACGGTGAGCAGTTCTTC.

A few counts support this clone. The chain links TRBV7-2 to TRBJ2-5; D unresolved. With 5 bases removed from V and 3 bases from J, the gap between germline ends came to 7 bases. The CDR3 consists of 12 residues. Germline V gene data show CDR1 as SGHTA and CDR2 as FQGNSA. CDR3 DNA: TGTGCCAGCAGCCCTCGCGAAGAGACCCAGTACTTC. Protein product: CASSPREETQYF. Full variable domain (outside the CDR3, taken from reference TRBV7-2 and TRBJ2-5): GAGVSQSPSNKVTEKGKDVELRCDPISGHTALYWYRQSLGQGLEFLIYFQGNSAPDKSGLPSDRFSAERTGGSVSTLTIQRTQQEDSAVYLCASSPREETQYFGPGTRLLVL.

This clone has only a few counts. The chain employs TRBV4-1 and TRBJ1-2, with 7 bases fitting TRBD1. The CDR3 sequence is 15 residues long. The V gene end was trimmed by 6 bases and the J gene end by 0 bases; junction bases not matched to a gene: 7. The V gene's germline CDR1 is MGHRA and CDR2 YSYEKL. CDR3 residues: CASRTSTGTNYGYTF. In nucleotides, the CDR3 is TGCGCCAGCAGGACATCGACAGGGACTAACTATGGCTACACCTTC.